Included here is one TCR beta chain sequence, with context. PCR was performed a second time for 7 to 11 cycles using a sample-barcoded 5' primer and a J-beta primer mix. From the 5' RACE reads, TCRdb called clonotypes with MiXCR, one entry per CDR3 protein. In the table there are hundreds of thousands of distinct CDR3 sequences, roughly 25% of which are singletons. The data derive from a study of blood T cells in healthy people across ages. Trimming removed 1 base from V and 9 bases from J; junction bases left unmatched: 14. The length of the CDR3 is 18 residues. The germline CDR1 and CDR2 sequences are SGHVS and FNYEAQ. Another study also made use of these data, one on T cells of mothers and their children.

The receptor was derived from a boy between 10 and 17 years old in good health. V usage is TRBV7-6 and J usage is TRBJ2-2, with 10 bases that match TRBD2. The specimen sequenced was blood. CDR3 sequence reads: CASSLVSLAGTYSRELFF. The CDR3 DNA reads TGTGCCAGCAGCTTAGTCTCACTAGCGGGAACATACTCAAGGGAGCTGTTTTTT.